One and the same sample provided the 13 T cell receptor beta chains below, sequenced in a study of identical twins. TCRdb recomputed calls from the 5' RACE reads with MiXCR, one row per CDR3 protein. The sample has 510,000 or so distinct CDR3 sequences; approximately 14% are singletons. These data were also filed under a second study, of yellow fever vaccine responses in identical twins.

The sequenced sample consisted of CD4+ T cells sorted from blood. These receptors were taken from a woman between 18 and 29 years old in good health.

This clonotype turned up a few times. V gene TRBV20-1 combines with J gene TRBJ2-7; 11 nucleotides align to TRBD2. This CDR3 has 17 residues. The J segment lost 4 bases and the V segment lost 1 base, leaving 12 bases of the junction unmatched. CDR1 DFQATT and CDR2 SNEGSKA come from the germline V gene (reference sequence). This CDR3 reads CSARGLAGKRNDYEQYF. The CDR3 DNA reads TGCAGTGCTAGAGGACTAGCGGGAAAACGAAATGATTACGAGCAGTACTTC.

The chain is built from TRBV5-1 and TRBJ1-4; 7 bases agree with TRBD1. The CDR3 sequence is 13 residues long. Germline-derived CDR1 and CDR2 are SGHRS and YFSETQ. V was pared by 4 bases and J by 8 bases, with 5 bases of the junction left unmatched. CDR3 loop: CASSLTGIEKLFF. In DNA, the CDR3 is TGCGCCAGCAGCCTGACAGGGATCGAAAAACTGTTTTTT.

This clonotype was observed a few times. CDR3 coding DNA: TGTGCCGTCGGGTCACCCACAGATACGCAGTATTTT. This encodes CAVGSPTDTQYF. This chain uses TRBV27 with TRBJ2-3; D call uncertain. The CDR3 spans 12 residues. Trimming removed 11 bases from V and 2 bases from J, with 11 bases in between. Germline CDR1 reads MNHEY; CDR2 reads SMNVEV (reference sequence).

The CDR3 region is CASSFAGTASNYGYTF. The CDR3 region has the DNA TGTGCCAGCAGCTTCGCCGGGACAGCCTCAAACTATGGCTACACCTTC. V usage is TRBV7-9 and J usage is TRBJ1-2, with TRBD1 identical over 7 bases. Germline-derived CDR1 and CDR2 are SEHNR and FQNEAQ (reference sequence). CDR3 length: 16 residues. Trimming removed 3 bases from V and 2 bases from J; junction bases left unmatched: 9.

This clonotype was found a few times. The rearrangement joins TRBV12-5 to TRBJ2-3, with D unresolved. Trimming took off 3 bases at V and 5 bases at J, with 3 bases between the two ends. This CDR3 is built from 11 residues. Germline loops: CDR1 LGHNT, CDR2 FRNRAP. The CDR3: CASGLVDTQYF. The CDR3 bases are TGTGCTAGTGGTTTAGTAGATACGCAGTATTTT.

In its sample, this clonotype was seen a few times. The CDR3 DNA reads as TGTGCCAGCAGTTTGCGAGGAGGAGACACTGAAGCTTTCTTT. Protein product: CASSLRGGDTEAFF. V usage is TRBV12-3 or TRBV12-4 and J usage is TRBJ1-1; D not certain. V was cut by 3 bases and J by 3 bases, with 11 bases left in between. The CDR3 is made up of 14 amino acids.

This clonotype was counted a few times. V usage is TRBV5-1 and J usage is TRBJ2-3; D not certain. The CDR3 contains 14 residues. Germline V gene lookup returns CDR1 SGHRS and CDR2 YFSETQ. V was pared by 0 bases and J by 5 bases, with 10 bases between. The CDR3 protein is CASSLATVVDTQYF. The CDR3 nucleotides are TGCGCCAGCAGCTTGGCCACCGTGGTAGATACGCAGTATTTT.

This sequence joins TRBV27 and TRBJ2-7, with 7 bases aligning to TRBD2. Germline CDR1 and CDR2: MNHEY and SMNVEV (reference sequence). CDR3 size: 14 residues. The J segment lost 3 bases and the V segment lost 4 bases, leaving 6 bases of the junction unmatched. The CDR3 bases are TGTGCCAGCAGTTCAGTAGCGGGTCTCTACGAGCAGTACTTC. Translating gives CASSSVAGLYEQYF.

The sample holds a few counts of this clonotype. The genes are TRBV5-6 and TRBJ2-1, with D perhaps matching TRBD2 (6 bases). The CDR3 has 16 residues. Trimming pared 4 bases from V and 0 bases from J, leaving 14 bases between. CDR1 SGHDT and CDR2 YYEEEE come from the germline V gene. This CDR3 reads CASSALGGGSYNEQFF. CDR3 nucleotides: TGTGCCAGCAGCGCCCTGGGGGGTGGCTCCTACAATGAGCAGTTCTTC.

The chain has TRBV11-2 and TRBJ2-7; TRBD1 matches 10 bases. Germline loops: CDR1 SGHAT, CDR2 FQNNGV. Trimming removed 5 bases from V and 3 bases from J; junction bases left unmatched: 16. The CDR3 is 18 residues long. CDR3 nucleotides: TGTGCCAGCAGCCTAAGATCGGGGACAGGGGTTGGGTACTACGAGCAGTACTTC. The encoded protein is CASSLRSGTGVGYYEQYF.

The V call is TRBV5-1, the J call TRBJ2-1, with D possibly being TRBD1 (5 bases). CDR3 length: 15 residues. Trimming stripped 4 bases from V and 2 bases from J, with 13 bases between. From germline, CDR1 is SGHRS and CDR2 YFSETQ. CDR3 residues: CASSLTRQTYNEQFF. The CDR3 DNA reads as TGCGCCAGCAGCCTAACGAGACAGACCTACAATGAGCAGTTCTTC.

This clonotype occurred a few times. The rearrangement uses TRBV25-1 and TRBJ1-1; D not resolved. CDR3 length: 8 residues. The V gene lost 10 bases and the J gene lost 6 bases, with 3 bases spanning the gap. The germline V gene encodes CDR1 MGHDK and CDR2 SYGVNS. Written as DNA, the CDR3 is TGTGCCAACTCTGAAGCTTTCTTT. It codes for CANSEAFF.

The chain uses TRBV12-3 or TRBV12-4 and TRBJ2-1, with D possibly matching TRBD2 (5 bases). The CDR3 spans 13 residues. V gave up 6 bases and J gave up 6 bases, with 12 bases separating them. The CDR3 DNA sequence: TGTGCCAGCAGATTCCTAGCTAGCAATGAGCAGTTCTTC. Translated: CASRFLASNEQFF.